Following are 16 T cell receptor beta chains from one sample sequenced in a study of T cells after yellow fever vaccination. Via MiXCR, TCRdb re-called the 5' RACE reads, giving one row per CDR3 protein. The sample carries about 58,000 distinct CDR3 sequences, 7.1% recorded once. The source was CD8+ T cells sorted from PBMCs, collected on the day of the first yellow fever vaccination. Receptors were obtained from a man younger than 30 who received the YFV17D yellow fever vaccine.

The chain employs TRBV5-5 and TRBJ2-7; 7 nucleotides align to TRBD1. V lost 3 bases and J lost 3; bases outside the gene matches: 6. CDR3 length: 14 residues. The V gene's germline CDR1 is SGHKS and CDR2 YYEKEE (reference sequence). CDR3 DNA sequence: TGTGCCAGCAGCTCATGGGACAGCTTCTACGAGCAGTACTTC. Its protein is CASSSWDSFYEQYF.

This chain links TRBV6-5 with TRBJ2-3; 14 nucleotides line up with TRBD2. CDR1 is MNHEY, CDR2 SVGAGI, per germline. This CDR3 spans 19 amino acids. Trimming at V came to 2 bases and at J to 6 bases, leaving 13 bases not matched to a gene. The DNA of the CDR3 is TGTGCCAGCAGTTACGACGGTCCCAGGACTAGCGGGGGGACCGATACGCAGTATTTT. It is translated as CASSYDGPRTSGGTDTQYF.

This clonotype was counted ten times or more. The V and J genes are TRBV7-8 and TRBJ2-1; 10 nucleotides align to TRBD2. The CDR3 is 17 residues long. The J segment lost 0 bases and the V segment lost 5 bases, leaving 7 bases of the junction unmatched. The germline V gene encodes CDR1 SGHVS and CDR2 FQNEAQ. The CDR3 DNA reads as TGTGCCAGCAGCCCTAGCGGGGGCACTACCTCCTACAATGAGCAGTTCTTC. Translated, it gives CASSPSGGTTSYNEQFF.

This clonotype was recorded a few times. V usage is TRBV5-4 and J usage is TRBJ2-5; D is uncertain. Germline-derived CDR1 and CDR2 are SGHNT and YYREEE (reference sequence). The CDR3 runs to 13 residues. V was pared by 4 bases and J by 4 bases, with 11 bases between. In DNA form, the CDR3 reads TGTGCCAGCAGCCTCCGGGTAGGAGAGACCCAGTACTTC. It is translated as CASSLRVGETQYF.

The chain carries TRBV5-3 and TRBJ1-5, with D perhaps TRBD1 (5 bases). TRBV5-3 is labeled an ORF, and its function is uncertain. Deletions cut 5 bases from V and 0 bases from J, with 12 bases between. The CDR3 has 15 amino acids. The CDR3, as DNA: TGTGCCAGAAGACGAGACAGCTATAGCAATCAGCCCCAGCATTTT. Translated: CARRRDSYSNQPQHF.

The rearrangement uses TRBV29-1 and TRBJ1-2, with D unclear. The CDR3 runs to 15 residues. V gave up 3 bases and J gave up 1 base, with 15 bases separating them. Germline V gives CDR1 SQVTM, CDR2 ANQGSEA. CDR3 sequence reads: CSVELAALFNYGYTF. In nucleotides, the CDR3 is TGCAGCGTTGAGTTGGCCGCCCTGTTTAACTATGGCTACACCTTC.

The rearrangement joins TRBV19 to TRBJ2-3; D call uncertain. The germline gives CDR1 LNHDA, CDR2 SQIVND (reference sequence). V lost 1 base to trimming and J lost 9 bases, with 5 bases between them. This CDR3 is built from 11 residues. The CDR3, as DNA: TGTGCCAGTAGTATAGCCCAGACGCAGTATTTT. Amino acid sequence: CASSIAQTQYF.

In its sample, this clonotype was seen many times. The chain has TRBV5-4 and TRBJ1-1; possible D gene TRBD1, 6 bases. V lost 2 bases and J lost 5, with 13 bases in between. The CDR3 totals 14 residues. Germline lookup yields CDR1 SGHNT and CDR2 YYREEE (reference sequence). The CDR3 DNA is TGTGCCAGCAGCTTCGGGGGGGCAGAAACTGAAGCTTTCTTT. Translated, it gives CASSFGGAETEAFF.

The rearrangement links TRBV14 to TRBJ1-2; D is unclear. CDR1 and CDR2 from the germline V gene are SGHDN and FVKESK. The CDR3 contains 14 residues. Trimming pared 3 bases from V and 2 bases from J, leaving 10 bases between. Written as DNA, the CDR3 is TGTGCCAGCAGCCAGGAGTCAGCGAACTATGGCTACACCTTC. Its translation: CASSQESANYGYTF.

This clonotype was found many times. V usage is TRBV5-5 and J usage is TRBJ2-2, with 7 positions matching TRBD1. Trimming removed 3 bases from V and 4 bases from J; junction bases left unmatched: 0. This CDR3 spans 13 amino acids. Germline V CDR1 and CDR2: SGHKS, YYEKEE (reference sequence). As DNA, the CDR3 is TGTGCCAGCAGCTGGGACAGCACCGGGGAGCTGTTTTTT. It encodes CASSWDSTGELFF.

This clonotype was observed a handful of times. Here the CDR3 DNA reads TGTGCCAGCAGCTACCCGGGCTCCCCCGCAGGGACTAGCACAGATACGCAGTATTTT. It is translated as CASSYPGSPAGTSTDTQYF. The J gene is TRBJ2-3, the V gene TRBV11-1, with a possible D match to TRBD2 (6 bases). Germline values: CDR1 SGHAT, CDR2 FQDESV (reference sequence). Trimming pared 4 bases from V and 0 bases from J, leaving 23 bases between. The CDR3 totals 19 residues. Full variable domain (rest looked up from reference TRBV11-1 and TRBJ2-3): EAEVAQSPRYKITEKSQAVAFWCDPISGHATLYWYRQILGQGPELLVQFQDESVVDDSQLPKDRFSAERLKGVDSTLKIQPAELGDSAMYLCASSYPGSPAGTSTDTQYFGPGTRLTVL.

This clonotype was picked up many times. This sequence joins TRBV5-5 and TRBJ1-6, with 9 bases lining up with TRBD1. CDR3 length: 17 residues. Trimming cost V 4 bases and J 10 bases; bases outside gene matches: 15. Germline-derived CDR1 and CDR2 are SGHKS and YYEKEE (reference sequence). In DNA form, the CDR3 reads TGTGCCAGCAGCCAGATGAGGACAGGGGAAATTAGGTCACCCCTCCACTTT. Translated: CASSQMRTGEIRSPLHF.

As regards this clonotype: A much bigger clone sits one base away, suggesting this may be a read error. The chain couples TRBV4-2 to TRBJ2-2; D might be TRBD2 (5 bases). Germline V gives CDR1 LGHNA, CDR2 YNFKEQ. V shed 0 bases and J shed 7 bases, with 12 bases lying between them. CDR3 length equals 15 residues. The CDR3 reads CASSQEYSSLGELFF. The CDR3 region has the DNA TGTGCCAGCAGCCAAGAGTATTCTAGCCTCGGGGAGCTGTTTTTT.

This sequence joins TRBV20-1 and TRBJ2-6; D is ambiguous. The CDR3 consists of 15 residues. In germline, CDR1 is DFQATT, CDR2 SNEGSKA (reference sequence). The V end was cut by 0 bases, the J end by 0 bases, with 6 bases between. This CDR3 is CSARDSSSGANVLTF. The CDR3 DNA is TGCAGTGCTAGAGATTCTAGCTCTGGGGCCAACGTCCTGACTTTC.

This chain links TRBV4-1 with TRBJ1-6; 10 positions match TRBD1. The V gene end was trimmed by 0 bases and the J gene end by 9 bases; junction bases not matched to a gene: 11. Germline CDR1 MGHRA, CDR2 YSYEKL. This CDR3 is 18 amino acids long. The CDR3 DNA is TGCGCCAGCAGCCAAGAGGGACAGGGGCCAGAAAGGGCTTCACCCCTCCACTTT. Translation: CASSQEGQGPERASPLHF.

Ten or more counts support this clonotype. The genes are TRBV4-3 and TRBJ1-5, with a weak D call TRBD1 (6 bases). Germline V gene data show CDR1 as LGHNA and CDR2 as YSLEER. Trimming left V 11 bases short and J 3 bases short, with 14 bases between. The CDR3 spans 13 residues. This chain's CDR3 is CAYWTVHNQPQHF. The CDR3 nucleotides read TGCGCCTACTGGACAGTCCACAATCAGCCCCAGCATTTT.